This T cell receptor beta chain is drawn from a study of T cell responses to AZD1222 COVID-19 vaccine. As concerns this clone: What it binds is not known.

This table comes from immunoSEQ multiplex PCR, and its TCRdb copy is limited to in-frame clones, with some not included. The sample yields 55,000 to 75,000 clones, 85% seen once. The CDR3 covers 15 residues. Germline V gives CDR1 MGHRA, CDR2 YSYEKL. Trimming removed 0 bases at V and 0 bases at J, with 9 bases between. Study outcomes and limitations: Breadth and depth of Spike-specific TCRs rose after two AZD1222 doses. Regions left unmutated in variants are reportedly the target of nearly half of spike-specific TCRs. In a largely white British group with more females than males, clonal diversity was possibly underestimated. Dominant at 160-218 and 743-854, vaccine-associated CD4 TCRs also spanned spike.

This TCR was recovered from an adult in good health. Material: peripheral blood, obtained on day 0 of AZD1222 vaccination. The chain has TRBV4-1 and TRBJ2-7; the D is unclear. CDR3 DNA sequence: TGCGCCAGCAGCCAAGATTGGGGATTCTCCTACGAGCAGTACTTC. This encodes CASSQDWGFSYEQYF.